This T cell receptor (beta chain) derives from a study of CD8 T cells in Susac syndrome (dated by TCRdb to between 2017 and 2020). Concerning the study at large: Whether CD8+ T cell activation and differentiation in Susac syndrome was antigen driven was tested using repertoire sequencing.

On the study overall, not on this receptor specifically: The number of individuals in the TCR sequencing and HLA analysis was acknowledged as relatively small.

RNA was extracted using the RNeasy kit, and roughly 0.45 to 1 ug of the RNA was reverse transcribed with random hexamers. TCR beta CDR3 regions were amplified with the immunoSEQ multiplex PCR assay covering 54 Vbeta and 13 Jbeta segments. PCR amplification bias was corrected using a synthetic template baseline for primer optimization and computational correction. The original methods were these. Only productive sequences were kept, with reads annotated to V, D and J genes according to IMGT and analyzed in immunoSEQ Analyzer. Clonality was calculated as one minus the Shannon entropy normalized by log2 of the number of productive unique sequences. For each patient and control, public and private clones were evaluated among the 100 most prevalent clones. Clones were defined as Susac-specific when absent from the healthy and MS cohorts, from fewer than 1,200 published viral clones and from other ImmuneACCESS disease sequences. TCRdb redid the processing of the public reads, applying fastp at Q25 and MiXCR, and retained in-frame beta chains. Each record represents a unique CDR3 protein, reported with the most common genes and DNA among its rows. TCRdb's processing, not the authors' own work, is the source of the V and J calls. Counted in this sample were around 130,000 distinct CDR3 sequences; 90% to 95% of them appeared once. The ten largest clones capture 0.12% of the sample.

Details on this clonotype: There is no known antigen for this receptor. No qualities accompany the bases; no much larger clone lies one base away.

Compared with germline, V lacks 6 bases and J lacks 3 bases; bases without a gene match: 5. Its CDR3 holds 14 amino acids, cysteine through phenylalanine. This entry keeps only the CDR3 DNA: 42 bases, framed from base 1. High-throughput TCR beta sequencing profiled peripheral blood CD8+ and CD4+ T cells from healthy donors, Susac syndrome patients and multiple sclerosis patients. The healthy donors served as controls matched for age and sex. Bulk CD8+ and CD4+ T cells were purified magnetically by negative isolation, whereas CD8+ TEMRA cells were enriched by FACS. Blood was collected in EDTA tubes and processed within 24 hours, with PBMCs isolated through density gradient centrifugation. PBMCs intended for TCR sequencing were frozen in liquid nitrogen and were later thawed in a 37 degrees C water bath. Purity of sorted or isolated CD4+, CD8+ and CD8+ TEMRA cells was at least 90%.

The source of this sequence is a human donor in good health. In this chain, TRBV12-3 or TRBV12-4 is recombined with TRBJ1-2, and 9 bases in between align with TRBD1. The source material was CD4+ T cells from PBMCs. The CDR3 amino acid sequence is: CASSLQGADYGYTF. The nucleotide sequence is TGTGCCAGCAGCCTACAGGGGGCTGACTATGGCTACACCTTC.